Reported below is one TCR beta chain. The antigen is not known. Authors' methods: There were no quality scores in the junction-only immunoSEQ sequences, so filtering differed. Sequencing was performed with immunoSEQ multiplex PCR; in TCRdb, only in-frame clones are kept and a portion is missing. From that table come the V and J calls and clone size; the DNA was used to work out D and trimming. The data show under 2,500,000 clones, around 95% seen once. This specimen comes from a study of shared clonotypes between healthy human individuals. The CDR3 covers 16 residues. Trimming took 3 bases from V and 5 from J; bases not matched to a gene: 8. Germline CDR1 reads ENHRY; CDR2 reads SYGVKD. Findings and limits, study-wide: Few donors restricted represented genetic and exposure-history diversity. It was anticipated that sequencing depth would influence how many clonotypes donors shared.

This receptor was taken from a man aged 18 to 35 in good health. The sample consisted of naive CD4+ T cells sorted from blood. Subset here: CD45RA+ positively selected. This chain links TRBV10-3 with TRBJ2-3; 10 bases are shared with TRBD2. The CDR3 protein is CAISDSSGGAGDTQYF. In DNA form, the CDR3 reads TGTGCCATCAGTGATTCCAGCGGGGGGGCTGGAGATACGCAGTATTTT.